This TCR beta chain was found in a study of blood T cells in healthy people across ages. Study-level results: What prevented conclusive comparison of naive and antigen-experienced cells was that PBMCs were unsorted. Naive T cell percentage strongly correlated with TCR beta diversity.

Primers used in a second PCR of roughly 6 to 12 cycles were a sample-barcoded 5' primer and a J-beta primer mix. A template-switch adaptor with 12 random nucleotides tagged each cDNA molecule. TCRdb passed the 5' RACE reads through MiXCR, listing each CDR3 protein once. The sample contains around 1,500,000 distinct CDR3 sequences, around 42% of which appear only once. Healthy Caucasians from Russia aged about 6 to 100 served as donors. Losses at the gene ends were 0 bases for V and 2 bases for J; bases not matched to a gene: 7. The CDR3 has 17 residues. Germline lookup yields CDR1 DFQATT and CDR2 SNEGSKA (reference sequence). In regard to this clonotype: What it binds is not known.

The chain uses TRBV20-1 and TRBJ2-1; 10 positions agree with TRBD1. The sequence came from a young woman in good health. Sequenced input: blood. Written as DNA, the CDR3 is TGCAGTGCTAGAGACAAAGGGGACAGGGGAACCTACAATGAGCAGTTCTTC. This sequence encodes CSARDKGDRGTYNEQFF.